What follows are 27 T cell receptor beta chains derived from one specimen sequenced in a study of blood T cell repertoires in COVID-19. The assay was immunoSEQ multiplex PCR, and TCRdb's table has in-frame clones only and misses some. The sample comprises about 120,000 clones, around 87% of which are singletons, and 3.5% to 4% rests with the top ten. Material for sequencing was peripheral blood. The receptor set was obtained from an older woman with COVID-19, enrolled during active disease.

The V call is TRBV11-2, the J call TRBJ1-1; 8 positions agree with TRBD1. V was pared by 4 bases and J by 4 bases, with 5 bases of the junction left unmatched. The CDR3 is made up of 14 amino acids. Germline CDR1 reads SGHAT; CDR2 reads FQNNGV. For the CDR3, the DNA is TGTGCCAGCAGCTCTGGACAGGGAGGCACTGAAGCTTTCTTT. Its translation: CASSSGQGGTEAFF.

This clone was observed a few times. This chain uses TRBV30 with TRBJ1-5; 8 bases agree with TRBD1. The CDR3 runs to 15 residues. Trimming removed 1 base from V and 3 bases from J; junction bases left unmatched: 5. Germline lookup yields CDR1 GTSNPN and CDR2 SVGIG (reference sequence). The DNA for the CDR3 is TGTGCCTGGAGTGCATACAGGGGGGTCAATCAGCCCCAGCATTTT. Encoded protein: CAWSAYRGVNQPQHF.

The chain is built from TRBV2 and TRBJ2-7; TRBD1 is a possible D gene (5 bases). Germline V gene lookup returns CDR1 SNHLY and CDR2 FYNNEI. This CDR3 has 12 residues. Trimming took 1 base from V and 6 from J, leaving 7 bases between them. This chain's CDR3 is CASSEGRAEQYF. The CDR3 DNA sequence: TGTGCCAGCAGTGAAGGCAGGGCCGAGCAGTACTTC.

CDR3 sequence (DNA): TGTGCCACGGCAGGGCTAGCGGGGAGAGGCTCTGGGGCCAACGTCCTGACTTTC. Translating gives CATAGLAGRGSGANVLTF. This chain connects TRBV10-3 to TRBJ2-6; TRBD2 matches at 9 bases. The germline V gene encodes CDR1 ENHRY and CDR2 SYGVKD. Trimming took 10 bases from V and 0 from J; bases not matched to a gene: 13. There are 18 residues in the CDR3.

The chain links TRBV5-1 to TRBJ2-3, with 9 bases lining up with TRBD2. CDR3 length: 13 amino acids. Trimming at V came to 6 bases and at J to 1 base, leaving 0 bases not matched to a gene. CDR1 is SGHRS, CDR2 YFSETQ, per germline. The CDR3 reads CASKRGGTDTQYF. The CDR3 bases are TGCGCCAGCAAGCGGGGGGGCACAGATACGCAGTATTTT.

The CDR3 DNA reads as TGCGCCAGCAGCCGAACGAGACAGGGAAGTCAGCCCCAGCATTTT. This encodes CASSRTRQGSQPQHF. The chain has TRBV4-3 and TRBJ1-5; 7 nucleotides align to TRBD1. The CDR3 covers 15 residues. In germline, CDR1 is LGHNA, CDR2 YSLEER. With V trimmed by 4 bases and J by 6 bases, 9 bases remained unmatched.

The chain links TRBV6-5 to TRBJ1-2; TRBD1 matches at 9 bases. CDR1 and CDR2 from the germline V gene are MNHEY and SVGAGI. The CDR3 extends over 14 amino acids. Trimming removed 4 bases from V and 7 bases from J; junction bases left unmatched: 7. CDR3 coding DNA: TGTGCCAGCAGTTCGGACAGGGGAATAGGTGGCTACACCTTC. Translating gives CASSSDRGIGGYTF.

J is TRBJ1-4 and V is TRBV10-3, with TRBD1 as a possible D gene (6 bases). V was cut by 10 bases and J by 8 bases, with 17 bases left in between. Germline CDR1 ENHRY, CDR2 SYGVKD. CDR3 size: 13 residues. CDR3 DNA: TGTGCCACCACTCCGAGGGGGACCGAAAAACTGTTTTTT. This codes for CATTPRGTEKLFF.

This CDR3 reads CAWRLAGGPSTDTQYF. CDR3 bases: TGTGCCTGGAGACTAGCGGGGGGGCCGAGCACAGATACGCAGTATTTT. The rearrangement links TRBV30 to TRBJ2-3, with 13 bases identical to TRBD2. V lost 3 bases to trimming and J lost 0 bases; unmatched junction nucleotides: 3. Germline V gene lookup returns CDR1 GTSNPN and CDR2 SVGIG (reference sequence). CDR3 length: 16 amino acids.

The chain employs TRBV21-1 and TRBJ2-3; TRBD1, the table's D call, lacks a check against the DNA. TRBV21-1 is a pseudogene segment. The CDR3 consists of 16 residues. The DNA for the CDR3 is TGTGCCAGCAGCAGGGTTTACAGGACCAGCACAGATACGCAGTATTTT. Its translation: CASSRVYRTSTDTQYF.

This rearrangement joins TRBV18 to TRBJ1-1; D may be TRBD1 (6 bases). There are 14 residues in the CDR3. The ends were cut back, 3 bases at V and 1 base at J, with 9 bases in the middle. Looked up from germline, CDR1 is KGHSH and CDR2 is LQKENI. The CDR3 DNA reads as TGTGCCAGCTCACCGGAGACAGGGAACACTGAAGCTTTCTTT. Translating it yields CASSPETGNTEAFF.

J is TRBJ1-6 and V is TRBV9, with 8 bases that match TRBD1. Germline CDR1 is SGDLS and CDR2 is YYNGEE. The CDR3 runs to 16 residues. V was clipped by 4 bases and J by 2 bases; unmatched bases: 5. CDR3 residues: CASSRTGLAYNSPLHF. In DNA form, the CDR3 reads TGTGCCAGCAGCCGGACAGGGCTCGCCTATAATTCACCCCTCCACTTT.

This clone was observed a single time. The chain is built from TRBV10-2 and TRBJ1-1, with 12 bases aligning to TRBD1. The junction had 8 bases not matched to a gene; V was cut back by 4 bases and J by 2 bases. The CDR3 has 17 amino acids. The germline CDR1 and CDR2 sequences are WSHSY and SAAADI. CDR3 region: CASSAQGQGARNTEAFF. The CDR3 DNA reads as TGCGCCAGCAGTGCCCAGGGACAGGGGGCGAGAAACACTGAAGCTTTCTTT.

This rearrangement joins TRBV6-4 to TRBJ2-2, with 8 bases identical to TRBD1. Germline V gene sequence: CDR1 MRHNA, CDR2 SNTAGT. The CDR3 length is 14 residues. V was pared by 0 bases and J by 6 bases, with 0 bases of the junction left unmatched. In nucleotides, the CDR3 is TGTGCCAGCAGTGACTCGACAGGGGCCGGGGAGCTGTTTTTT. Translating it yields CASSDSTGAGELFF.

The chain employs TRBV7-3 and TRBJ2-7; 10 nucleotides match TRBD1. Germline V gene data show CDR1 as SGHTA and CDR2 as FQGTGA. Trimming cost V 1 base and J 6 bases; bases outside gene matches: 6. CDR3 length: 15 amino acids. CDR3 region: CASSLNGDRGGEQYF. The CDR3 DNA reads as TGTGCCAGCAGCTTAAATGGGGACAGGGGCGGCGAGCAGTACTTC.

This rearrangement joins TRBV2 to TRBJ2-3; 7 bases line up with TRBD1. Trimming cost V 7 bases and J 0 bases; bases outside gene matches: 10. The CDR3 spans 16 residues. The germline V gene has CDR1 SNHLY and CDR2 FYNNEI. The CDR3 region has the DNA TGTGCCAGCACCCGGGACAGCCCTTCTAGCACAGATACGCAGTATTTT. Its translation: CASTRDSPSSTDTQYF. The complete variable domain, with remaining parts taken from reference TRBV2 and TRBJ2-3, reads EPEVTQTPSHQVTQMGQEVILRCVPISNHLYFYWYRQILGQKVEFLVSFYNNEISEKSEIFDDQFSVERPDGSNFTLKIRSTKLEDSAMYFCASTRDSPSSTDTQYFGPGTRLTVL.

The V call is TRBV6-5, the J call TRBJ1-4; D not certain. The CDR3 length is 16 residues. Germline assignment: CDR1 MNHEY and CDR2 SVGAGI. Deletions cut 2 bases from V and 6 bases from J, with 16 bases between. The CDR3 DNA follows: TGTGCCAGCAGTTACGAGAGTCCTTTTGAGGATGAAAAACTGTTTTTT. As protein: CASSYESPFEDEKLFF.

This sequence joins TRBV19 and TRBJ1-3, with D unclear. The CDR3 is 15 residues long. Trimming pared 4 bases from V and 0 bases from J, leaving 10 bases between. The V gene's germline CDR1 is LNHDA and CDR2 SQIVND (reference sequence). The CDR3, as DNA: TGTGCCAGTAGTAGTGGCAGCGACTCTGGAAACACCATATATTTT. This codes for CASSSGSDSGNTIYF.

This clone was counted a single time. The genes are TRBV5-1 and TRBJ2-7; 7 positions match TRBD1. The CDR3 has 15 residues. Trimming cost V 1 base and J 4 bases; bases outside gene matches: 8. CDR1 is SGHRS, CDR2 YFSETQ, per germline. For the CDR3, the DNA is TGCGCCAGCAGCTTGCCCGGGACAGATCATTACGAGCAGTACTTC. Its translation: CASSLPGTDHYEQYF.

This clone was counted between two and nine times. This CDR3 reads CASSEATGTNYGYTF. CDR3 DNA: TGTGCCAGCAGTGAAGCCACAGGGACTAACTATGGCTACACCTTC. This chain links TRBV6-1 with TRBJ1-2; a weak D match, TRBD1 (6 bases). Trimming shortened V by 0 bases and J by 0 bases, and 8 bases separated the two germline ends. Looked up from germline, CDR1 is MNHNS and CDR2 is SASEGT. This CDR3 contains 15 residues.

The genes are TRBV5-5 and TRBJ1-5, with D unresolved. The CDR3 has 16 residues. Trimming shortened V by 4 bases and J by 0 bases, and 14 bases separated the two germline ends. Germline V gene lookup returns CDR1 SGHKS and CDR2 YYEKEE (reference sequence). The CDR3 loop reads CASSPTRGNSNQPQHF. CDR3 coding DNA: TGTGCCAGCAGCCCAACTCGGGGTAATAGCAATCAGCCCCAGCATTTT.

The chain carries TRBV27 and TRBJ2-4, with D uncertain. This CDR3 comprises 14 residues. Germline CDR1 is MNHEY and CDR2 is SMNVEV (reference sequence). V lost 3 bases to trimming and J lost 6 bases, with 12 bases between them. The DNA for the CDR3 is TGTGCCAGCAGTTTGAGGTTTTTGGCAAACATTCAGTACTTC. This gives the protein CASSLRFLANIQYF.

The chain recombines TRBV5-4 with TRBJ2-2, with D uncertain. V was pared by 0 bases and J by 1 base, with 7 bases between. Germline V lookup: CDR1 SGHNT, CDR2 YYREEE (reference sequence). The CDR3 has 15 amino acids. The DNA for the CDR3 is TGTGCCAGCAGCTTGGTGGCAGGGAACACCGGGGAGCTGTTTTTT. Protein: CASSLVAGNTGELFF. The full variable domain, in which reference TRBV5-4 and TRBJ2-2 provide the parts outside the CDR3, is ETGVTQSPTHLIKTRGQQVTLRCSSQSGHNTVSWYQQALGQGPQFIFQYYREEENGRGNFPPRFSGLQFPNYSSELNVNALELDDSALYLCASSLVAGNTGELFFGEGSRLTVL.

The V call is TRBV15, the J call TRBJ2-1; perhaps TRBD2 as D (6 bases). V gave up 10 bases and J gave up 6 bases, with 13 bases separating them. This CDR3 contains 12 residues. The germline CDR1 and CDR2 sequences are LNHNV and YYDKDF (reference sequence). In nucleotides, the CDR3 is TGTGCCAGCGGGGCAGGGCTCAATGAGCAGTTCTTC. It specifies CASGAGLNEQFF.

The rearrangement links TRBV19 to TRBJ2-2, with D possibly matching TRBD1 (5 bases). The CDR3 runs to 16 residues. V was cut by 3 bases and J by 3 bases, with 14 bases left in between. Germline V gene lookup returns CDR1 LNHDA and CDR2 SQIVND (reference sequence). For the CDR3, the DNA is TGTGCCAGTAGTATTAGTCAGGGATATGACACCGGGGAGCTGTTTTTT. Its translation: CASSISQGYDTGELFF.

This clone showed up just once. The V gene is TRBV24-1, the J gene TRBJ1-5; possibly TRBD1 for D (5 bases). CDR1 and CDR2 (germline): KGHDR, SFDVKD. V was shortened by 6 bases and J by 0 bases, with 11 bases between the two germline ends. CDR3 length: 15 amino acids. The CDR3 spells CATSRQGFSNQPQHF. CDR3 bases: TGTGCCACCAGTCGTCAGGGTTTTAGCAATCAGCCCCAGCATTTT.

The rearrangement uses TRBV30 and TRBJ1-5; D unclear. The CDR3 is 13 residues long. V was shortened by 2 bases and J by 11 bases, with 16 bases between the two germline ends. The V gene's germline CDR1 is GTSNPN and CDR2 SVGIG (reference sequence). The CDR3 reads CAWSNSGELSQHF. For the CDR3, the DNA is TGTGCCTGGAGTAACTCGGGTGAGCTTTCCCAGCATTTT.